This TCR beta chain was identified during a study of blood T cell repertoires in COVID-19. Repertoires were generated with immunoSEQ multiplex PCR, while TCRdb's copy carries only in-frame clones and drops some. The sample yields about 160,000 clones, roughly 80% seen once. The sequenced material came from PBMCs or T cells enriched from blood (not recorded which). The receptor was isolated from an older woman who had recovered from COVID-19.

The CDR3 reads CATSRDGEGNEKLFF. The CDR3 DNA is TGTGCCACCAGCAGAGACGGGGAGGGTAATGAAAAACTGTTTTTT. The chain is built from TRBV15 and TRBJ1-4; D is unclear. The V gene's germline CDR1 is LNHNV and CDR2 YYDKDF (reference sequence). Trimming took off 0 bases at V and 4 bases at J, with 9 bases between the two ends. The CDR3 has 15 amino acids.